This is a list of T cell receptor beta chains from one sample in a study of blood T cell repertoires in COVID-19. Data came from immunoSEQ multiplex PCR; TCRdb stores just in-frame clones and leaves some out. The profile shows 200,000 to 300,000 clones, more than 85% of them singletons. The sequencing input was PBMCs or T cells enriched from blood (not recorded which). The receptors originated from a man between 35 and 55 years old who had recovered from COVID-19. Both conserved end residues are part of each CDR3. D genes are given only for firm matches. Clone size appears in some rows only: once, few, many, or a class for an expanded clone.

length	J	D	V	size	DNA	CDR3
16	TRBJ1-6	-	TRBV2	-	TGTGCCAGCAGTGGGACAGTTAGCTCCTATAATTCACCCCTCCACTTT	CASSGTVSSYNSPLHF
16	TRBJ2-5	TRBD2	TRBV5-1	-	TGCGCCAGCAGCCCCAGACTAGCGGGGGGGCATGAGACCCAGTACTTC	CASSPRLAGGHETQYF
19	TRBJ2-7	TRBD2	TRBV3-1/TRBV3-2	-	TGTGCCAGCAGCCCAGGCCGGGGACGGGCGGGAGGAAGGTCCTACGAGCAGTACTTC	CASSPGRGRAGGRSYEQYF
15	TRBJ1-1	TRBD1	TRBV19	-	TGTGCCAGTAGTATGGGGACAGGGCTTATGGCTGAAGCTTTCTTT	CASSMGTGLMAEAFF
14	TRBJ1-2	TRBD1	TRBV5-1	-	TGCGCCAGCAGCTTGGGTGATACAGGGGGCGGCTACACCTTC	CASSLGDTGGGYTF
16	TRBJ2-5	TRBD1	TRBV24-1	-	TGTGCCACCAGTGATTTGACAGGGGATTCGGGAGAGACCCAGTACTTC	CATSDLTGDSGETQYF
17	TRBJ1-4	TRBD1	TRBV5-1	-	TGCGCCAGCAGCTCGACACCGGGACAGGGGCCTAATGAAAAACTGTTTTTT	CASSSTPGQGPNEKLFF
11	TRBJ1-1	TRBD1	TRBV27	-	TGTGCCAGCAGAGACAGGGCAACAACTTTCTTT	CASRDRATTFF
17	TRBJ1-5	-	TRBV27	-	TGTGCCAGCAGTATAGACGGGTCCCTAAATAGCAATCAGCCCCAGCATTTT	CASSIDGSLNSNQPQHF
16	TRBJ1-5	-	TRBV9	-	TGTGCCAGCAGCCCAGGGGACAACTTGAGCAATCAGCCCCAGCATTTT	CASSPGDNLSNQPQHF
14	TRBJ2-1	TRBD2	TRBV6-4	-	TGTGCCAGCTCTAAGACTAGCGACTACAATGAGCAGTTCTTC	CASSKTSDYNEQFF
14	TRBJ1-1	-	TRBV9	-	TGTGCCAGCAGCTCAGGACATATGAACACTGAAGCTCTCTTT	CASSSGHMNTEALF
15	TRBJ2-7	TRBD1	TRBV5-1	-	TGCGCCAGCAGTTCGGGACAGGGAAGGGCCTACGAGCAGTACTTC	CASSSGQGRAYEQYF
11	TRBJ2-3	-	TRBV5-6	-	TGTGCCAGCAGCTTGACTCTTACGCAGTATTTT	CASSLTLTQYF
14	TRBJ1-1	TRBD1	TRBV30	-	TGTGCCTGGACCAAGGGACAGCTTCGTAATGAAGCTTTCTTT	CAWTKGQLRNEAFF
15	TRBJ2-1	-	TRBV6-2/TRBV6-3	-	TGTGCCAGCAGTTACTTAGTAGCCGGGTCGGGTGAGCAGTTCTTC	CASSYLVAGSGEQFF
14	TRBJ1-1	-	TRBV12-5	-	TGTGCTAGTGGACCTCGGACAGAGAACACTGAAGCTTTCTTT	CASGPRTENTEAFF
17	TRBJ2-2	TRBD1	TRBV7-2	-	TGTGCCAGCAGCTCACTCCGGAACAGGGGGAACACCGGGGAGCTGTTTTTT	CASSSLRNRGNTGELFF
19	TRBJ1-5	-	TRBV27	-	TGTGCCAGCAGTCCACAATGGGGGCCAAAAAACCTGGGCAATCAGCCCCAGCATTTT	CASSPQWGPKNLGNQPQHF
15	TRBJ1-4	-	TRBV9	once	TGTGCCAGCAGCCGAATGGGGGGACGGGATGAAAAACTGTTTTTT	CASSRMGGRDEKLFF
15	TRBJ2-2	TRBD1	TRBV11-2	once	TGTGCCAGCAGTCGGACAGGGAGTGACAGCGGGGAGCTGTTTTTT	CASSRTGSDSGELFF
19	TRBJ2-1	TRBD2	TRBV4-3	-	TGCGCCAGCAGCCAAGATTGGTGGCTAGCGGTTTCCCCCGGCAATGAGCAGTTCTTC	CASSQDWWLAVSPGNEQFF
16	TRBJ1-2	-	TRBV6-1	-	TGTGCCAGCAGTGAGAGGGCAGACCGTTCTAACTATGGCTACACCTTC	CASSERADRSNYGYTF
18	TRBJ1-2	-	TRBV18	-	TGTGCCAGCTCACCCCAAATGATAGACGGGACAACCAACTATGGCTACACCTTC	CASSPQMIDGTTNYGYTF
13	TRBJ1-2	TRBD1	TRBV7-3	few	TGTGCCAGCAGCCAGACAGGGGGCTTTGGCTACACCTTC	CASSQTGGFGYTF
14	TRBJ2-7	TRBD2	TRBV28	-	TGTGCCAGCTCGGATAGCGGGTTCTCCTACGAGCAGTACTTC	CASSDSGFSYEQYF
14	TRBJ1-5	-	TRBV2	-	TGTGCCAGCAGTGACGGGGAGGGCTGGCAGCCCCAGCATTTT	CASSDGEGWQPQHF
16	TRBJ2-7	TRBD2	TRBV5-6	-	TGTGCCAGCAGCTCCCGCAATAGCGGGAGTGTCTACGAGCAGTACTTC	CASSSRNSGSVYEQYF
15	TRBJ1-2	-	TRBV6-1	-	TGTGCCAGCAGTGAAGACGGGACACCTAACTATGGCTACACCTTC	CASSEDGTPNYGYTF